Sequencing of this T cell receptor (beta chain) was carried out in a study of naive and memory T cell subsets. Comments on this clonotype: Its antigen is as yet unknown.

Cells stained for CD3, CD4, CD8, CD45RA, CD27 and viability were sorted into four CD45RA/CD27 subsets. Whole-study results and caveats: Clonotypes here are unpaired alpha or beta chain sequences. From naive to CM, EM and EMRA, diversity decreased and Gini increased. Naive repertoires, especially CD8, held a few larger clonotypes, possibly memory cells re-expressing CD45RA.

An equimolar mix of two oligonucleotides served as the beta constant-region primer for TRBC1 and TRBC2. Ligated cDNA was amplified by four rounds of PCR with nested alpha and beta constant-region primers and SP2. Ligation attached a single-stranded oligonucleotide with a 12-nucleotide UMI and the SP2 primer to the cDNA 3' end. Each CDR3 protein is one row after TCRdb ran MiXCR on the UMI-ligation and nested PCR reads. The sample holds 150,000 or so distinct CDR3 sequences; 22% are singletons and the top ten take around 0.11%. Germline V gene lookup returns CDR1 DFQATT and CDR2 SNEGSKA (reference sequence). The CDR3 totals 13 residues. V was pared by 1 base and J by 2 bases, with 0 bases of the junction left unmatched.

The receptor was derived from a human donor in good health. This chain connects TRBV20-1 to TRBJ2-5; 8 bases agree with TRBD1. Sequenced sample: naive CD4+ T cells from blood. Written as DNA, the CDR3 is TGCAGTGCTAGAGGACAGGGGCAAGAGACCCAGTACTTC. It codes for CSARGQGQETQYF.